The rows below give T cell receptor beta chains drawn from one sample of a study of shared clonotypes between healthy human individuals. Method: immunoSEQ multiplex PCR; TCRdb's copy keeps in-frame clones and lacks some. The data contain over 2,000,000 clones, over 85% of them singletons. Sequenced input: naive CD8+ T cells from PBMCs. The receptor source for this set is a man in his late teens or twenties in good health. Some clones in this sample may be carry-over from other donors' samples. The CDR3 runs from the conserved cysteine through the conserved F or W. A D gene is named only where the DNA matches it firmly. Only part of the rows carry a size: once, few, many, or a class if the clone is expanded.

J gene,CDR3 length,clone size,D gene,V gene,CDR3 protein,CDR3 DNA
TRBJ1-2,13,.,.,TRBV27,CASSLTENYGYTF,TGTGCCAGCAGTTTAACGGAGAACTATGGCTACACCTTC
TRBJ1-1,15,.,TRBD1,TRBV2,CASSEPSGTGVEAFF,TGTGCCAGCAGTGAACCCTCGGGAACAGGGGTGGAAGCTTTCTTT
TRBJ1-2,13,.,.,TRBV7-8,CASSFSRIYGYTF,TGTGCCAGCAGCTTTTCCCGGATTTATGGCTACACCTTC
TRBJ2-4,15,.,TRBD1,TRBV13,CASSLIRDRGHIQYF,TGTGCCAGCAGCTTAATCCGGGACAGGGGGCACATTCAGTACTTC
TRBJ2-5,14,.,.,TRBV6-5,CASSSRGDQETQYF,TGTGCCAGCAGTTCCCGAGGTGATCAAGAGACCCAGTACTTC
TRBJ2-3,16,.,.,TRBV6-5,CASSYSVSGYTDTQYF,TGTGCCAGCAGTTACTCGGTATCGGGCTACACAGATACGCAGTATTTT
TRBJ2-7,15,.,.,TRBV7-9,CASSPKGDVSYEQYF,TGTGCCAGCAGCCCAAAGGGAGATGTGTCCTACGAGCAGTACTTC
TRBJ2-1,16,.,.,TRBV5-1,CASSVRTGPYYNEQFF,TGCGCCAGCAGCGTCCGTACGGGGCCCTATTACAATGAGCAGTTCTTC
TRBJ1-2,14,few,.,TRBV29-1,CSASTGWALYGYTF,TGCAGCGCATCGACAGGTTGGGCACTCTATGGCTACACCTTC
TRBJ1-2,18,.,.,TRBV13,CASSLGRGRAVSVDGYTF,TGTGCCAGCAGCTTAGGCCGGGGCCGGGCGGTCTCGGTGGATGGCTACACCTTC
TRBJ2-7,12,.,TRBD1,TRBV29-1,CSVPGQRYEQYF,TGCAGCGTACCGGGACAGCGCTACGAGCAGTACTTC
TRBJ2-5,14,once,.,TRBV28,CASSLDRTQETQYF,TGTGCCAGCAGCCTCGACAGGACCCAAGAGACCCAGTACTTC
TRBJ2-6,18,.,TRBD2,TRBV7-9,CASSYRLAGGSGANVLTF,TGTGCCAGCAGCTACCGACTAGCGGGGGGCTCTGGGGCCAACGTCCTGACTTTC
TRBJ2-5,15,.,.,TRBV10-3,CAVSVTGAPGETQYF,TGTGCCGTCAGTGTGACGGGGGCGCCAGGAGAGACCCAGTACTTC
TRBJ2-1,14,.,.,TRBV4-3,CASSQGDWGDEQFF,TGCGCCAGCAGCCAAGGGGATTGGGGAGATGAGCAGTTCTTC
TRBJ2-2,18,.,.,TRBV7-9,CASSTRDQTKGDTGELFF,TGTGCCAGCAGCACCCGGGACCAGACTAAAGGGGACACCGGGGAGCTGTTTTTT
TRBJ2-1,15,.,.,TRBV27,CASRRPRSSYNEQFF,TGTGCCAGCCGACGGCCGCGGAGCTCCTACAATGAGCAGTTCTTC
TRBJ1-2,14,once,TRBD1,TRBV6-5,CASSWDRVTAGYTF,TGTGCCAGCAGTTGGGACAGGGTGACGGCTGGCTACACCTTC
TRBJ2-1,19,.,.,TRBV7-2,CASSSHPGPVGVGDNEQFF,TGTGCCAGCAGCTCCCACCCTGGCCCCGTGGGGGTCGGTGACAATGAGCAGTTCTTC
TRBJ1-1,13,once,.,TRBV2,CARSGTALTEAFF,TGTGCCAGATCCGGGACTGCCCTCACTGAAGCTTTCTTT
TRBJ2-3,16,.,.,TRBV5-6,CASSLGVGGFRDTQYF,TGTGCCAGCAGCTTGGGGGTAGGAGGGTTCAGGGATACGCAGTATTTT
TRBJ2-7,12,.,.,TRBV27,CASSPRAGEQYF,TGTGCCAGCAGTCCCAGGGCCGGCGAGCAGTACTTC
TRBJ2-3,12,.,.,TRBV5-6,CASSLSLGTQYF,TGTGCCAGCAGCTTGAGTCTAGGTACGCAGTATTTT
TRBJ2-1,18,.,TRBD2,TRBV7-8,CASSLKGGLGLAGDEQFF,TGTGCCAGCAGCTTAAAGGGAGGTCTGGGACTAGCGGGAGATGAGCAGTTCTTC
TRBJ2-1,16,.,.,TRBV13,CASSLGLRSSYNEQFF,TGTGCCAGCAGCTTAGGCCTCCGGAGCTCCTACAATGAGCAGTTCTTC
TRBJ2-2,15,.,.,TRBV6-1,CATKLDWALTGELFF,TGTGCCACCAAACTGGACTGGGCCCTCACCGGGGAGCTGTTTTTT
TRBJ2-7,13,.,TRBD2,TRBV29-1,CSNSRTSGFNPSF,TGCAGCAACTCCCGGACTAGCGGCTTTAACCCCTCTTTC
TRBJ2-7,17,once,TRBD2,TRBV7-9,CASSPRPGLASSYEQYF,TGTGCCAGCAGCCCACGACCGGGACTAGCTAGCTCCTACGAGCAGTACTTC
TRBJ2-2,12,.,.,TRBV21-1,CARLGQTGELFF,TGTGCCAGGCTCGGACAGACCGGGGAGCTGTTTTTT
TRBJ2-4,20,.,TRBD2,TRBV4-2,CASSQENLAGGHLAKNIQYF,TGTGCCAGCAGCCAAGAAAATCTAGCGGGAGGGCACCTAGCCAAAAACATTCAGTACTTC
TRBJ2-1,11,.,.,TRBV10-3,CAISVYNEQFF,TGTGCCATCAGTGTCTACAATGAGCAGTTCTTC
TRBJ1-2,13,.,TRBD1,TRBV27,CATRDRGDYGYTF,TGTGCCACCCGGGACAGGGGAGACTATGGCTACACCTTC
TRBJ1-5,18,.,.,TRBV18,CASSGRDGTKGVGQPQHF,TGTGCCAGCTCAGGCCGGGACGGCACTAAGGGGGTTGGTCAGCCCCAGCATTTT
TRBJ2-7,10,once,.,TRBV29-1,CSVEWLRGYF,TGCAGCGTTGAATGGCTAAGGGGGTACTTC
TRBJ2-7,14,.,.,TRBV9,CASSVARSSYEQYF,TGTGCCAGCAGCGTAGCCAGGAGCTCCTACGAGCAGTACTTC
TRBJ2-7,17,.,TRBD1,TRBV4-2,CASSQEGVTGGFYEQYF,TGTGCCAGCAGCCAAGAAGGGGTGACAGGGGGTTTCTACGAGCAGTACTTC
TRBJ1-2,9,few,.,TRBV5-4,CASTRGYTF,TGTGCCAGCACCCGGGGCTACACCTTC
TRBJ1-2,12,.,.,TRBV29-1,CSVEETVYGYTF,TGCAGCGTTGAAGAGACAGTCTATGGCTACACCTTC
TRBJ1-1,13,few,.,TRBV5-1,CASNGVPNTEAFF,TGCGCCAGCAATGGGGTCCCGAACACTGAAGCTTTCTTT
TRBJ2-7,15,.,.,TRBV6-5,CASSPEPPPFHEQYF,TGTGCCAGCAGTCCCGAACCCCCCCCTTTTCACGAGCAGTACTTC
TRBJ1-1,16,.,.,TRBV7-3,CASSLIRQFHNTEAFF,TGTGCCAGCAGCTTAATTAGGCAGTTCCACAACACTGAAGCTTTCTTT
TRBJ2-2,14,.,.,TRBV2,CASSGDIRTGELFF,TGTGCCAGCAGTGGGGACATCAGGACCGGGGAGCTGTTTTTT